The present TCR beta chain was sequenced within a study of shared clonotypes between healthy human individuals. About the research overall: The study enrolled a couple of women and three men aged 18 to 49. Overall study findings and caveats: For naive CD4 cells, approximately 4.7% of clonotypes were shared across four donors. Sample collection involved blood only; tissue repertoires are likely different.

Points on this clone: Antigen specificity is unknown.

Using immunoSEQ multiplex PCR, the repertoire was profiled, and TCRdb retains in-frame clones only, with some absent. The table shows over a million clones, with approximately 98% occurring only once. V lost 0 bases, J lost 5 bases, and 6 bases stayed unmatched. The CDR3 runs to 15 residues. CDR1 MNHEY and CDR2 SVGAGI come from the germline V gene. This clonotype was obtained from a man aged 25 to 40 in good health. The source material was naive CD4+ T cells sorted from blood. Described subset: CD45RA+ positively selected. V usage is TRBV6-5 and J usage is TRBJ2-5; 7 nucleotides agree with TRBD1. This CDR3 reads CASSYSMFRGETQYF. CDR3 DNA sequence: TGTGCCAGCAGTTACTCGATGTTCAGGGGGGAGACCCAGTACTTC.